These 6 T cell receptor beta chains originate from one sample sequenced in a study of blood T cell repertoires in COVID-19. The repertoire was sequenced with immunoSEQ multiplex PCR; TCRdb's copy has only in-frame clones and lacks some. The top ten clones hold over 1.2% of a sample with around 240,000 clones, 65% to 90% of them seen once. Sequencing was done on a sample of peripheral blood. The receptors were gathered from a woman between 40 and 55 years old who had recovered from COVID-19.

The chain uses TRBV5-1 and TRBJ2-5; TRBD2 aligns across 13 bases. CDR3 length: 18 amino acids. Per germline, CDR1 SGHRS and CDR2 YFSETQ. With 0 bases clipped from V and 3 bases from J, the junction kept 8 bases outside the gene matches. CDR3 residues: CASSLARTSGGSEETQYF. The CDR3 DNA sequence: TGCGCCAGCAGCTTGGCCAGGACTAGCGGGGGCTCGGAAGAGACCCAGTACTTC.

V is TRBV11-2 and J is TRBJ2-7; D perhaps matches TRBD2 (7 bases). The germline V gene has CDR1 SGHAT and CDR2 FQNNGV. V was pared by 2 bases and J by 2 bases, with 19 bases between. The CDR3 spans 17 residues. CDR3 amino acids: CASSLRTGGQLTYEQYF. The DNA for the CDR3 is TGTGCCAGCAGCTTAAGAACGGGGGGCCAACTAACCTACGAGCAGTACTTC.

V gene TRBV30 combines with J gene TRBJ2-3, with a possible D match to TRBD2 (6 bases). Trimming removed 3 bases at V and 0 bases at J, with 10 bases between. The CDR3 is made up of 14 amino acids. Germline V gives CDR1 GTSNPN, CDR2 SVGIG (reference sequence). The CDR3 here is CAWRRGRSTDTQYF. In DNA, the CDR3 is TGTGCCTGGAGGCGAGGGAGGAGCACAGATACGCAGTATTTT.

The chain couples TRBV4-3 to TRBJ1-2; 8 bases are a match to TRBD1. This CDR3 has 16 residues. The V gene end was trimmed by 0 bases and the J gene end by 4 bases; junction bases not matched to a gene: 7. Looked up from germline, CDR1 is LGHNA and CDR2 is YSLEER. The CDR3 region has the DNA TGCGCCAGCAGCCAAGATGGCGGGACAGGAGCCTATGGCTACACCTTC. It yields the protein CASSQDGGTGAYGYTF.

The chain is built from TRBV7-2 and TRBJ2-5, with TRBD2 identical over 8 bases. The CDR3 is made up of 16 amino acids. Germline CDR1 reads SGHTA; CDR2 reads FQGNSA. The V gene end was trimmed by 2 bases and the J gene end by 5 bases; junction bases not matched to a gene: 10. CDR3 sequence: CASSLMISGGYETQYF. CDR3 coding DNA: TGTGCCAGCAGCTTAATGATAAGCGGGGGTTACGAGACCCAGTACTTC. The complete variable domain, with remaining parts taken from reference TRBV7-2 and TRBJ2-5, reads GAGVSQSPSNKVTEKGKDVELRCDPISGHTALYWYRQSLGQGLEFLIYFQGNSAPDKSGLPSDRFSAERTGGSVSTLTIQRTQQEDSAVYLCASSLMISGGYETQYFGPGTRLLVL.

The V and J genes are TRBV7-9 and TRBJ2-7; TRBD1 is a possible D gene (6 bases). The germline V and J ends were trimmed by 5 bases and 1 base, with 12 bases remaining between them. This CDR3 has 14 amino acids. Germline V gives CDR1 SEHNR, CDR2 FQNEAQ (reference sequence). The CDR3 bases are TGTGCCAGCAGCCTGGACAGTTTTTCCTACGAGCAGTACTTC. Its protein is CASSLDSFSYEQYF.